Each of the 7 T cell receptor beta chains below was sequenced from the same sample in a study of T cells in Graves' hyperthyroidism and ophthalmopathy. TCR beta CDR3 regions were amplified from RNA transcripts. The HTBI primer set drove a first-round RT-PCR of the TCR CDR3. TCRdb called the multiplex PCR reads again in MiXCR, with one record for every CDR3 protein. The sample holds around 300,000 distinct CDR3 sequences, roughly 13% seen once. Sequenced material: blood. The receptor source for this set is a woman between 25 and 40 years old with Graves' hyperthyroidism.

Ten or more counts support this clonotype. This sequence joins TRBV7-9 and TRBJ1-1; D not resolved. The CDR3 extends over 11 amino acids. Trimming took off 5 bases at V and 8 bases at J, with 9 bases between the two ends. Germline loops: CDR1 SEHNR, CDR2 FQNEAQ (reference sequence). The CDR3 loop is CASSRAEEAFF. The CDR3 region has the DNA TGTGCCAGCAGCCGAGCTGAAGAAGCTTTCTTT.

The chain is built from TRBV20-1 and TRBJ2-7, with D unclear. Trimming removed 3 bases from V and 1 base from J, with 10 bases in between. This CDR3 comprises 13 residues. Germline V gives CDR1 DFQATT, CDR2 SNEGSKA (reference sequence). The CDR3 sequence: CSARGYNSYEQYF. The DNA of the CDR3 is TGCAGTGCTAGGGGCTACAATTCCTACGAGCAGTACTTC.

This clonotype showed up many times. The gene calls are TRBV11-2 and TRBJ2-1; 9 positions match TRBD2. V shed 4 bases, J shed 2 bases, and the junction held 6 bases outside the gene matches. The CDR3 extends over 16 amino acids. Germline CDR1 is SGHAT and CDR2 is FQNNGV. CDR3 bases: TGTGCCAGCAGCTCCGTTTGGACTAGCGCCTACAATGAGCAGTTCTTC. Amino acids: CASSSVWTSAYNEQFF.

As concerns this clonotype: One end of the junction fails to match germline, which may point to a read error. The V call is TRBV29-1, the J call TRBJ2-3; D is ambiguous. CDR1 SQVTM and CDR2 ANQGSEA come from the germline V gene. The length of the CDR3 is 14 residues. CDR3 amino acids: CSFMLGIGTDTRYF. As DNA, the CDR3 is TGCAGCTTTATGCTGGGGATTGGCACAGATACGCGGTATTTT.

This clonotype has at least ten counts. This chain uses TRBV29-1 with TRBJ2-5, with D uncertain. V shed 4 bases and J shed 9 bases, with 18 bases lying between them. The CDR3 contains 13 residues. CDR1 is SQVTM and CDR2 is ANQGSEA in the germline V gene. The CDR3 loop reads CSVVDRSETPQYF. CDR3 nucleotides: TGCAGCGTTGTGGACCGATCAGAAACCCCCCAGTACTTC.

At least ten counts were recorded for this clonotype. The chain links TRBV20-1 to TRBJ2-7; D tentatively reads TRBD1 or TRBD2 (5 bases each). V was pared by 3 bases and J by 1 base, with 19 bases between. The CDR3 runs 16 residues. Germline CDR1 DFQATT, CDR2 SNEGSKA (reference sequence). CDR3 region: CSARLRDLRPSYEQYF. The DNA for the CDR3 is TGCAGTGCTAGGTTACGGGACCTCCGTCCTTCCTACGAGCAGTACTTC.

A few counts support this clonotype. The chain joins TRBV6-1 to TRBJ1-5; 9 nucleotides line up with TRBD1. The length of the CDR3 is 19 residues. CDR1 is MNHNS and CDR2 is SASEGT in the germline V gene. Germline trimming cut 7 bases from V and 0 bases from J; bases unmatched to any gene: 16. The CDR3 sequence: CASNPSTGTGSLSNQPQHF. CDR3 bases: TGTGCCAGCAATCCAAGCACCGGGACAGGGAGCCTTAGCAATCAGCCCCAGCATTTT.